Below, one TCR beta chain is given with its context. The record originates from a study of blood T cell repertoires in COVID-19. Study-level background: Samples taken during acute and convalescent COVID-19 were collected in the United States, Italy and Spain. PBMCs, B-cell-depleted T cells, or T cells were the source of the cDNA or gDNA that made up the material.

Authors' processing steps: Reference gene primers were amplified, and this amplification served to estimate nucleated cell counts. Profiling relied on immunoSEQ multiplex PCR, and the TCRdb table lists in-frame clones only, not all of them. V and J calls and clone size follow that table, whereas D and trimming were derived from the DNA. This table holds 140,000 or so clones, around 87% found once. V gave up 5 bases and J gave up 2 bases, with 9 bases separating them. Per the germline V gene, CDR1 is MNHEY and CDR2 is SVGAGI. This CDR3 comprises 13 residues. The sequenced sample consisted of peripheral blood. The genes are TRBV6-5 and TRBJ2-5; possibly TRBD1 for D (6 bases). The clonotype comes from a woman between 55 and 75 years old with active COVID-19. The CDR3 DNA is TGTGCCAGCAGTCAGGGGCCGCAAGAGACCCAGTACTTC. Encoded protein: CASSQGPQETQYF.